Sequencing of this TCR beta chain was carried out in a study of blood T cell repertoires in COVID-19 (dated by TCRdb to about 2020). Some background on the complete study: Collaborator samples came from the United States, Italy and Spain and covered acute and convalescent phases of COVID-19. The dataset comprised deeply sampled blood TCRbeta repertoires from subjects exposed to, actively infected with, or recovered from COVID-19. Where HLA class I and class II types were available, the types were taken from metadata supplied by the sample provider, not from assay-based typing. Sample metadata almost always included a de-identified subject ID, COVID-19 status, age in years and sex. The material from the prospective study consisted of cDNA or gDNA derived from T cells, B-cell-depleted T cells, or PBMCs. The samples were drawn from the first 160 participants of the ongoing ImmuneRACE study and from 950 to 1,500 subjects provided by 6 global collaborators. The repertoires were released in a freely available public database meant as a resource for research on the immune response to SARS-CoV-2. Overall study results and their limits: Clinical and demographic metadata were provided uncurated, with the amount varying by source and participant.

According to the germline V gene (reference sequence), CDR1 reads LNHDA and CDR2 reads SQIVND. The CDR3 starts with the cysteine, ends with the phenylalanine, and has 15 residues. Kept here is only the CDR3 DNA, which spans 45 bases and is read in frame from base 1. Trimming removed 5 bases from V and 2 bases from J; the gene matches leave 5 bases unexplained. Each collaborating institution followed its own protocols to collect whole blood in K2EDTA tubes. For TCRbeta analysis, collaborator samples were shipped as frozen whole blood, as isolated PBMCs, or as DNA extracted from either sample type. As concerns this clone: The target of this receptor is not known. The sample holds no much larger clone one base away, and base qualities are not on file.

TCRbeta CDR3 regions were amplified from genomic DNA using the immunoSEQ Assay, a bias-controlled multiplex PCR. Turning to the authors' computational methods: The number of nucleated cells in each sample was estimated by amplification of reference gene primers within the assay. To quantify the absolute abundance of each unique TCRbeta CDR3 rearrangement, sequence reads were collapsed and filtered. For each sample, productive Simpson clonality was calculated as the square root of Simpson's diversity index across productive rearrangements. Held by TCRdb, this immuneACCESS table contains in-frame sequences only and omits some clones. Under half of the omission traces to an unresolved V gene where checked; the cause of the rest is unknown. V and J calls and clone size are as listed in that table; D and trimming were resolved from the DNA. This sample gives about 210,000 clones in total; roughly 82% of them show up just once. The top ten hold roughly 12% of the sample.

Source material: peripheral blood. The clonotype was recovered from a woman aged 40-49 years with acute or convalescent COVID-19. The sequence links TRBV19 to TRBJ1-5, with 8 bases in between that match TRBD1. The CDR3 reads as follows: CASSSQTGGNQPQHF. The DNA sequence follows: TGTGCCAGTAGTTCCCAGACAGGGGGCAATCAGCCCCAGCATTTT.